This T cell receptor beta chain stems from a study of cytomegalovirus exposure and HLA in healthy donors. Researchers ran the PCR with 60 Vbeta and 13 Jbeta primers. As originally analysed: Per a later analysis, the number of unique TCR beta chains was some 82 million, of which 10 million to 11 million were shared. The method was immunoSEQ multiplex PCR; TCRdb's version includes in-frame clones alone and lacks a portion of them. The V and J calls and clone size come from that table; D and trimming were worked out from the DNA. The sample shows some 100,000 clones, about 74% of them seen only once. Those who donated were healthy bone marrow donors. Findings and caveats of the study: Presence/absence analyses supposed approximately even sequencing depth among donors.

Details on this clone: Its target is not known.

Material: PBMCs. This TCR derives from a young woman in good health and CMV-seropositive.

The DNA of the CDR3 is TGTGCCAGCAGCTTTAGCGGCCTTTACAATGAGCAGTTCTTC. Translated, it gives CASSFSGLYNEQFF. This chain uses TRBV11-3 with TRBJ2-1, with D possibly matching TRBD2 (6 bases). Germline V gene sequence: CDR1 SGHNT, CDR2 YENEEA. V lost 3 bases to trimming and J lost 4 bases, with 10 bases between them. CDR3 length equals 14 residues.